The TCR beta chain described here comes from a study of blood T cell repertoires in COVID-19. Study context: The United States, Italy and Spain supplied acute and convalescent COVID-19 samples. The analysed material was cDNA or gDNA that came from T cells, B-cell-depleted T cells, or PBMCs.

The repertoire was sequenced with immunoSEQ multiplex PCR; TCRdb's copy has only in-frame clones and lacks some. The sample lists approximately 97,000 clones; roughly 92% were seen once. The receptor was isolated from a woman aged 45-65 years with COVID-19, enrolled during active disease. The sample was peripheral blood.

CDR3 in DNA: TGTGCCAGCAGCCAAGAACGAGATTATCCTTCCTACGAGCAGTACTTC. It is translated as CASSQERDYPSYEQYF. J is TRBJ2-7 and V is TRBV3-1 (or the pseudogene TRBV3-2); no clear D. The CDR3 contains 16 residues. Trimming stripped 0 bases from V and 1 base from J, with 13 bases between. Germline V gives CDR1 LGHDT, CDR2 YNNKEL (reference sequence).